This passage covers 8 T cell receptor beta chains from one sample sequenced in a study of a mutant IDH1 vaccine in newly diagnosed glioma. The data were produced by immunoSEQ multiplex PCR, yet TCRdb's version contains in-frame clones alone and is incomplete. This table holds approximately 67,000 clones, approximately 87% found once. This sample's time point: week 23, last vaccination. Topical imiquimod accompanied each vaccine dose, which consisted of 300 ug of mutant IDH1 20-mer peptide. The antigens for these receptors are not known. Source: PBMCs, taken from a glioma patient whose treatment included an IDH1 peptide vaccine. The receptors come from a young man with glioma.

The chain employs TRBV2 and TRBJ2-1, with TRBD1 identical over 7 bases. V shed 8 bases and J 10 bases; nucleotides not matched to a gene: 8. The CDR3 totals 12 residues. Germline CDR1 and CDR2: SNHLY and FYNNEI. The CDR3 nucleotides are TGTGCCAGCCCGAGGGACAGCGAGGAGCAGTTCTTC. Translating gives CASPRDSEEQFF.

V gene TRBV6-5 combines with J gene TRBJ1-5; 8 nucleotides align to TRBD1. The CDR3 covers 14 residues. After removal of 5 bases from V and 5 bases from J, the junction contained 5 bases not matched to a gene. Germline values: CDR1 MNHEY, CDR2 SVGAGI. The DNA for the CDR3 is TGTGCCAGCAGTCAGGGGGCATCTTATCAGCCCCAGCATTTT. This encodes CASSQGASYQPQHF.

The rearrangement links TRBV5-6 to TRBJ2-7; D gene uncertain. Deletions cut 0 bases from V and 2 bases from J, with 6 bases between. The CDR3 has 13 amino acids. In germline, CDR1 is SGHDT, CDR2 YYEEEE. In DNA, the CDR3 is TGTGCCAGCAGCTTGGCAAACCCCTACGAGCAGTACTTC. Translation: CASSLANPYEQYF.

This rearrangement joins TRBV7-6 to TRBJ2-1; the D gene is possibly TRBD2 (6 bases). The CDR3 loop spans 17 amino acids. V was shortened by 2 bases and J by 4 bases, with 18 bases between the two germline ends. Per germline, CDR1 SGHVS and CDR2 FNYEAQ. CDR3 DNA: TGTGCCAGCAGCTTAAATATAGTGCGGGGAGATTACAATGAGCAGTTCTTC. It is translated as CASSLNIVRGDYNEQFF.

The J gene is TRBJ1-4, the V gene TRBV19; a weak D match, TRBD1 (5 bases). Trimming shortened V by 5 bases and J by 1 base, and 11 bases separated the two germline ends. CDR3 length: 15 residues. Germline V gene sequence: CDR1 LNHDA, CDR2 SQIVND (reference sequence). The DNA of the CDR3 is TGTGCCAGTAGTCGACCAGGGTTAACTAATGAAAAACTGTTTTTT. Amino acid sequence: CASSRPGLTNEKLFF.

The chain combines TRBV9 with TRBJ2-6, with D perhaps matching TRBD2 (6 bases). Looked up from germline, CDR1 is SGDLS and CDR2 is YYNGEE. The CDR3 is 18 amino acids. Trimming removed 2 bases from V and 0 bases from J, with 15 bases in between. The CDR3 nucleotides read TGTGCCAGCAGCGTGCTGCCAGCCGGGAGCTCTGGGGCCAACGTCCTGACTTTC. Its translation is CASSVLPAGSSGANVLTF. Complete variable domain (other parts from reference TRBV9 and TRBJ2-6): DSGVTQTPKHLITATGQRVTLRCSPRSGDLSVYWYQQSLDQGLQFLIQYYNGEERAKGNILERFSAQQFPDLHSELNLSSLELGDSALYFCASSVLPAGSSGANVLTFGAGSRLTVL.

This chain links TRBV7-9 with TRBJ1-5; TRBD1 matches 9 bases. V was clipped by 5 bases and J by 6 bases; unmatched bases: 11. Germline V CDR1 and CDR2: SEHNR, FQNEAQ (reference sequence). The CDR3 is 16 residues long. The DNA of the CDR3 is TGTGCCAGCAGCCTCTGGGGACAGGGTGATAGTCAGCCCCAGCATTTT. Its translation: CASSLWGQGDSQPQHF.

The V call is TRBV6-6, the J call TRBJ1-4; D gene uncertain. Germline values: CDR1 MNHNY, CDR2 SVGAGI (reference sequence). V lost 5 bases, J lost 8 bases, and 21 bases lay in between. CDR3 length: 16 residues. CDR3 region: CASSGGWALGREKLFF. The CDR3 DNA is TGTGCCAGCAGTGGAGGCTGGGCCCTCGGCAGGGAAAAACTGTTTTTT.